This T cell receptor (beta chain) was sequenced for a study of cytomegalovirus exposure and HLA in healthy donors. Study findings and constraints: Researchers counted 180 or so TCR beta chains as cytomegalovirus-associated. In a later analysis, TCR beta V- and J-gene trimming showed a link to a missense DCLRE1C variant. For most TCR beta V segments, an earlier analysis put the productive rate at about 87% or about 30% of the time.

Primers: 60 Vbeta forward and 13 Jbeta reverse. Some clones are missing from TCRdb's copy, which holds only in-frame ones; the method was immunoSEQ multiplex PCR. This table lists around 140,000 clones. As concerns this clone: Its antigen is still unknown.

Germline CDR1 is SGHVS and CDR2 is FNYEAQ. There are 13 residues in the CDR3. The V and J ends lost 5 bases and 1 base respectively, with 5 bases between them. The receptor was derived from a male donor in good health and CMV-seronegative. Source material: PBMCs. The V gene is TRBV7-6, the J gene TRBJ2-2; D is uncertain. CDR3 amino acids: CASSLRNTGELFF. For the CDR3, the DNA is TGTGCCAGCAGCCTGCGGAACACCGGGGAGCTGTTTTTT.